The sequence of this T cell receptor beta chain was determined in a study of blood T cell repertoires in COVID-19. The CDR3 sequence is 16 residues long. The V end lost 5 bases, the J end lost 0 bases, and 13 bases lay between the germline ends. Germline-derived CDR1 and CDR2 are SGHTA and FQGTGA. This table comes from immunoSEQ multiplex PCR, and its TCRdb copy is limited to in-frame clones, with some not included. The data show almost 250,000 clones, 86% seen once. The receptor comes from a woman in her sixties who had recovered from COVID-19. The chain has TRBV7-3 and TRBJ2-2; D possibly corresponds to TRBD1 (6 bases). Material for sequencing was peripheral blood. The CDR3 DNA is TGTGCCAGCAGCCCACCCGGGGACACGAACACCGGGGAGCTGTTTTTT. It encodes CASSPPGDTNTGELFF.